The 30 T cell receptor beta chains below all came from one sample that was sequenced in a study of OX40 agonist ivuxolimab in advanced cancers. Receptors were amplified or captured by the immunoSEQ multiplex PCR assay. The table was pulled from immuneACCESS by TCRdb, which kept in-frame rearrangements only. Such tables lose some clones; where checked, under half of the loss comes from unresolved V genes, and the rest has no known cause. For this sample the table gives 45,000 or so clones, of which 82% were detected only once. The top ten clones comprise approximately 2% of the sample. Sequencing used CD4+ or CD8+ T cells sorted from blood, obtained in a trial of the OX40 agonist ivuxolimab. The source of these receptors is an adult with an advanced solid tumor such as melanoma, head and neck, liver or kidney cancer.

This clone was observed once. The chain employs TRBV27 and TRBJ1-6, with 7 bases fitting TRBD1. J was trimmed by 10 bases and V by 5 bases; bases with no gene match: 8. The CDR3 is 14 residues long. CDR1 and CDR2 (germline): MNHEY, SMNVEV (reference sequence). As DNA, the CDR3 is TGTGCCAGCAGTGCTTACAGGGGCGGATCACCCCTCCACTTT. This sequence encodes CASSAYRGGSPLHF.

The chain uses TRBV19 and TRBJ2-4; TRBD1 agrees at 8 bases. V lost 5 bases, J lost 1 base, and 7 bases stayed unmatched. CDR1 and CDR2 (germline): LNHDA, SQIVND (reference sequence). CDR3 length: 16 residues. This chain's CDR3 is CASSGTGGRAKNIQYF. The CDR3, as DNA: TGTGCCAGTAGTGGTACAGGGGGAAGGGCCAAAAACATTCAGTACTTC.

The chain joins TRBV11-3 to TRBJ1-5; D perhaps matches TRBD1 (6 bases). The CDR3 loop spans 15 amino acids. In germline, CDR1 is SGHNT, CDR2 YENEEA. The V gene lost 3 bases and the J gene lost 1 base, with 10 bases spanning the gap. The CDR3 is CASSFRGESNQPQHF. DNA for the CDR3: TGTGCCAGCAGCTTTAGGGGGGAAAGCAATCAGCCCCAGCATTTT.

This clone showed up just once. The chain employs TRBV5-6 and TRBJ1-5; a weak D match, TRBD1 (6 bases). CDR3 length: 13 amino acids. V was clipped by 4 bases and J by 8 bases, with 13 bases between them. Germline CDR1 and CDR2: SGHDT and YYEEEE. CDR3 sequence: CASSPTRGEPQHF. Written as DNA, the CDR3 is TGTGCCAGCAGCCCTACGAGGGGGGAGCCCCAGCATTTT.

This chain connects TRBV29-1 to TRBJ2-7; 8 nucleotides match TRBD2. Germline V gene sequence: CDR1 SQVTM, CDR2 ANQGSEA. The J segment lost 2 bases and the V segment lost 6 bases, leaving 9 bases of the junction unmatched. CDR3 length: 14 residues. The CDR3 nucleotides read TGCAGCGTCGGGGGGGCAGGGGCTCCCTACGAGCAGTACTTC. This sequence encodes CSVGGAGAPYEQYF.

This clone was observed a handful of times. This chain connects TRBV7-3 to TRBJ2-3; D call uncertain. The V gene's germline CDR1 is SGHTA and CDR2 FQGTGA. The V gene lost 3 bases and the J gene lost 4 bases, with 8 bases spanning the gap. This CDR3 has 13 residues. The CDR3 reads CASSFRSSDTQYF. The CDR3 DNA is TGTGCCAGCAGCTTTCGGTCCTCAGATACGCAGTATTTT.

The CDR3 spells CASRGTVQDKNIQYF. DNA for the CDR3: TGTGCCAGCAGGGGGACCGTCCAGGACAAAAACATTCAGTACTTC. This chain links TRBV2 with TRBJ2-4; D possibly matches TRBD1 or TRBD2 (5 bases each). The CDR3 sequence is 15 residues long. The germline CDR1 and CDR2 sequences are SNHLY and FYNNEI. Between the trimmed V and J ends, which lost 6 bases and 3 bases, there was a span of 15 bases.

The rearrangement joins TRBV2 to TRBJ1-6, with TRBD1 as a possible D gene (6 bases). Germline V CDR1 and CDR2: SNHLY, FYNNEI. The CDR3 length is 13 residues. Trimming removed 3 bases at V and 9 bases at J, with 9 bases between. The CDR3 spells CASSEIQGSPLHF. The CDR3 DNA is TGTGCCAGCAGTGAGATACAGGGTTCACCCCTCCACTTT.

CDR3 nucleotides: TGTGCCAGCAGTCCCCGGGCAGGGCTCTACGAGCAGTACTTC. Protein: CASSPRAGLYEQYF. J is TRBJ2-7 and V is TRBV6-1; D might be TRBD1 (5 bases). This CDR3 region has 14 residues. CDR1 is MNHNS and CDR2 is SASEGT in the germline V gene. Between the trimmed V and J ends, which lost 5 bases and 3 bases, there was a span of 14 bases.

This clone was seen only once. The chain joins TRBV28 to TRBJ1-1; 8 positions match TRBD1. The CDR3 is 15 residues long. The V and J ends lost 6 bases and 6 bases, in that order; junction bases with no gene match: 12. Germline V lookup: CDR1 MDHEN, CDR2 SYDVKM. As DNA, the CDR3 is TGTGCCAGCAGCGCATACCCGGACAGGGTATCTGAAGCTTTCTTT. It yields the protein CASSAYPDRVSEAFF.

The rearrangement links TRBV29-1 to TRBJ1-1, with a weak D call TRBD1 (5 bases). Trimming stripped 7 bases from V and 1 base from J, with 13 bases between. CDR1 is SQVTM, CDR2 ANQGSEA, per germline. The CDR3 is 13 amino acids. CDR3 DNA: TGCAGCGGATCAGGGACGCGGAACACTGAAGCTTTCTTT. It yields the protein CSGSGTRNTEAFF.

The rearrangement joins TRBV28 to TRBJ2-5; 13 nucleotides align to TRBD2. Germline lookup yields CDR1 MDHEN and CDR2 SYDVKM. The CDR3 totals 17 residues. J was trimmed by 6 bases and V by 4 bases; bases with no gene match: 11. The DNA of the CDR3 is TGTGCCAGCAGTTCCCCCGGGACTAGCGGGACAGTCAAGACCCAGTACTTC. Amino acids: CASSSPGTSGTVKTQYF.

The CDR3 loop is CASSLAQETQYF. In DNA form, the CDR3 reads TGTGCCAGCAGCTTAGCGCAAGAGACCCAGTACTTC. The rearrangement joins TRBV7-6 to TRBJ2-5; the D is unclear. V lost 0 bases and J 2 bases, leaving 1 base between the germline ends. The CDR3 runs 12 residues. Germline V lookup: CDR1 SGHVS, CDR2 FNYEAQ.

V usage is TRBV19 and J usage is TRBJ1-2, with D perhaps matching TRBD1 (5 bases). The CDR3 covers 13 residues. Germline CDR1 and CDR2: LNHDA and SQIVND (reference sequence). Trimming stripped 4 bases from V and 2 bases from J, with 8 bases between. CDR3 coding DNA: TGTGCCAGTAGTAATACAGGAAACTATGGCTACACCTTC. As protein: CASSNTGNYGYTF.

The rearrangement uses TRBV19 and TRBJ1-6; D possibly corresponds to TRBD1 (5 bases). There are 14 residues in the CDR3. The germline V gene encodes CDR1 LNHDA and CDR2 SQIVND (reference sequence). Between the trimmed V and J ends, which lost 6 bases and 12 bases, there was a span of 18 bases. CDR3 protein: CASRRDGPRGPLHF. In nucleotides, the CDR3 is TGTGCCAGTAGACGGGACGGGCCTAGAGGACCCCTCCACTTT.

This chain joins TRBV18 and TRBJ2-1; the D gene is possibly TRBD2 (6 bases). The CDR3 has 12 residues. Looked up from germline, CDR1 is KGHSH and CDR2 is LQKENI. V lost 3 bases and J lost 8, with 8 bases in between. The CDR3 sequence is CASSPGGDEQFF. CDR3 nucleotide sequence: TGTGCCAGCTCACCGGGGGGAGATGAGCAGTTCTTC.

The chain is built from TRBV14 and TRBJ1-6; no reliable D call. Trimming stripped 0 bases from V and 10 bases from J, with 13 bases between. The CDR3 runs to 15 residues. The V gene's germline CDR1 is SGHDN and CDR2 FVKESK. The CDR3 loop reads CASSQDQELYSPLHF. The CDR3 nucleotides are TGTGCCAGCAGCCAAGACCAGGAGCTTTACTCACCCCTCCACTTT.

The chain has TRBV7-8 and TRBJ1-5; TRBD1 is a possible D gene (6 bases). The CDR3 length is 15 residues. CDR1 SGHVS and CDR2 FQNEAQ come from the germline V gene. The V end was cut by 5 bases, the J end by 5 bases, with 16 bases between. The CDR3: CASSPGGGRDQPQHF. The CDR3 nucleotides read TGTGCCAGCAGCCCCGGAGGGGGGAGGGATCAGCCCCAGCATTTT. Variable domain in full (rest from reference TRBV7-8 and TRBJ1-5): GAGVSQSPRYKVAKRGQDVALRCDPISGHVSLFWYQQALGQGPEFLTYFQNEAQLDKSGLPSDRFFAERPEGSVSTLKIQRTQQEDSAVYLCASSPGGGRDQPQHFGDGTRLSIL.

CDR3 loop: CASSINRGVDTQYF. CDR3 nucleotides: TGTGCCAGCAGCATTAACAGGGGGGTAGATACGCAGTATTTT. V usage is TRBV13 and J usage is TRBJ2-3, with TRBD1 matching 8 bases. Germline V gene data show CDR1 as PRHDT and CDR2 as FYEKMQ (reference sequence). This CDR3 contains 14 residues. V dropped 5 bases and J dropped 5; count of bases not matched to a gene: 6.

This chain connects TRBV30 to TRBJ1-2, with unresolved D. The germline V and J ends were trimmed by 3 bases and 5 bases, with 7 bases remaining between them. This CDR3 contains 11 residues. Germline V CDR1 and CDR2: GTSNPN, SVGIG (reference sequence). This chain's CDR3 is CAWRRDYGYTF. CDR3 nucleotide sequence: TGTGCCTGGAGGCGAGATTATGGCTACACCTTC.

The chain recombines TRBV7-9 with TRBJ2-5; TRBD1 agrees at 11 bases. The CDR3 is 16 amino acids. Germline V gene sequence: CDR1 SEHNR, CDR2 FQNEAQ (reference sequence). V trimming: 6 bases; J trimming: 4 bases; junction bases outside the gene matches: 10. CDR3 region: CASSLTGTGGRETQYF. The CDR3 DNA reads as TGTGCCAGCAGTCTCACCGGGACAGGGGGTCGAGAGACCCAGTACTTC.

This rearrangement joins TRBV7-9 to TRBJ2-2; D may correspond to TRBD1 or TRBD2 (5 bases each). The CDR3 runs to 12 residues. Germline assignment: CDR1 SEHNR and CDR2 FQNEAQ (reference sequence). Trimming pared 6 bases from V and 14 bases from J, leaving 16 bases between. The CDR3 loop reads CASRRDGLSLFF. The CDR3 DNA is TGTGCCAGCAGAAGGGACGGTCTCTCCCTGTTTTTT. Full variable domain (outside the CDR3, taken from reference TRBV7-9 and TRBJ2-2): DTGVSQNPRHKITKRGQNVTFRCDPISEHNRLYWYRQTLGQGPEFLTYFQNEAQLEKSRLLSDRFSAERPKGSFSTLEIQRTEQGDSAMYLCASRRDGLSLFFGEGSRLTVL.

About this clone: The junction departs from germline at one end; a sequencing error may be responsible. The CDR3, as DNA: TGCGCCGGCAGCAGTCCGAGCCCTTACTACGAGCAGTACTTC. This sequence encodes CAGSSPSPYYEQYF. This rearrangement joins TRBV5-1 to TRBJ2-7; the D is unclear. The CDR3 has 14 amino acids. Germline V gives CDR1 SGHRS, CDR2 YFSETQ.

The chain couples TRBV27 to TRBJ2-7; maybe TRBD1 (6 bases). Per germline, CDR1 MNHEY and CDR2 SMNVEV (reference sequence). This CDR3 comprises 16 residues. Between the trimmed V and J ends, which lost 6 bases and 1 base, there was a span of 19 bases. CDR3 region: CASRGRGRGVSYEQYF. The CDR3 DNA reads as TGTGCCAGCAGGGGAAGGGGCAGGGGAGTTTCCTACGAGCAGTACTTC.

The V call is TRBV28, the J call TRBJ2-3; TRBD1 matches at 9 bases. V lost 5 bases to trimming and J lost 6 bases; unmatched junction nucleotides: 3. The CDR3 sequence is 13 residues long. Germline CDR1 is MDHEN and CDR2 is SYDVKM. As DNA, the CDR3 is TGTGCCAGCAGTCGACAGGGGGTGGATACGCAGTATTTT. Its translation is CASSRQGVDTQYF.

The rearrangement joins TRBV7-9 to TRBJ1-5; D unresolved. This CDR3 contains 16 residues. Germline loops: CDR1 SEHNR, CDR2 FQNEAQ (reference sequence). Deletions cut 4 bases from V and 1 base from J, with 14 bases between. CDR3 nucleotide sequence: TGTGCCAGCAGCTCGTCCGACGGTGGCAGCAATCAGCCCCAGCATTTT. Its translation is CASSSSDGGSNQPQHF. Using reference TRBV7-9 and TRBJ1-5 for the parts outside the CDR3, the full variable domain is DTGVSQNPRHKITKRGQNVTFRCDPISEHNRLYWYRQTLGQGPEFLTYFQNEAQLEKSRLLSDRFSAERPKGSFSTLEIQRTEQGDSAMYLCASSSSDGGSNQPQHFGDGTRLSIL.

The CDR3 DNA sequence: TGTGCCAGCTCACCCCGCGGGACAGGGAATGAAAAACTGTTTTTT. Translated: CASSPRGTGNEKLFF. J is TRBJ1-4 and V is TRBV18; 9 nucleotides align to TRBD1. Germline values: CDR1 KGHSH, CDR2 LQKENI. The length of the CDR3 is 15 residues. Trimming removed 3 bases from V and 5 bases from J; junction bases left unmatched: 4.

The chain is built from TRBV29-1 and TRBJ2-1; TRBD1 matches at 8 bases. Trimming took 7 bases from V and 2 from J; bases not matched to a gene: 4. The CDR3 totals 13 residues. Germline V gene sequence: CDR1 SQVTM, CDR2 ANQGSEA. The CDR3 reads CSARGHTYNEQFF. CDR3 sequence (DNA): TGCAGCGCCAGGGGGCATACCTACAATGAGCAGTTCTTC.

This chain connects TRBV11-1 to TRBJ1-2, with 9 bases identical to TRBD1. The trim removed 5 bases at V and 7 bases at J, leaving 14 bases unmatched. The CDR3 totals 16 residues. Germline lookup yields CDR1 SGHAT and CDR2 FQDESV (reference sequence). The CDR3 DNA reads TGTGCCAGCAGCCTGGTACAGGGGGCTTTTTGCTTTGGCTACACCTTC. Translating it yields CASSLVQGAFCFGYTF.

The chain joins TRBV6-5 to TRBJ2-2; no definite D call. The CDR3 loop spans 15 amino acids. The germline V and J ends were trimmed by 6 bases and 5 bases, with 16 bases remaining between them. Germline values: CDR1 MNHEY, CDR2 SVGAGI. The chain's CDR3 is CASRLLQEGTGELFF. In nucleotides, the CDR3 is TGTGCCAGCAGACTCCTGCAAGAAGGGACCGGGGAGCTGTTTTTT.